The following is a TCR beta chain sequence with its context. This specimen belongs to a study of CD8 T cells in Susac syndrome. Random hexamers were used to reverse transcribe 0.5 to 1 ug of RNA. The method of amplification for TCR beta CDR3 was immunoSEQ multiplex PCR, covering 54 Vbeta and 13 Jbeta. TCRdb reprocessed the immunoSEQ multiplex PCR reads with MiXCR, giving one entry per CDR3 protein. The sample has about 69,000 distinct CDR3 sequences; approximately 95% are singletons. The authors carried out high-throughput sequencing of TCR beta. They applied it to CD8+ and CD4+ T cells obtained from blood. TEMRA cells were enriched by FACS, and CD4+ and CD8+ T cells were negatively isolated. The sequence was collected from a human donor in good health. Input material: CD8+ T cells from PBMCs.

CDR3 region: CASSEWGAGELFF. In DNA form, the CDR3 reads TGTGCCAGCAGTGAATGGGGCGCCGGGGAGCTGTTTTTT. The chain couples TRBV25-1 to TRBJ2-2, with D tentatively TRBD1 (5 bases). Per the germline V gene, CDR1 is MGHDK and CDR2 is SYGVNS. This CDR3 spans 13 amino acids. Between the trimmed V and J ends, which lost 1 base and 6 bases, there was a span of 6 bases.